This TCR beta chain was captured in a study of human T cells and chemical hapten exposure. TCRdb reprocessed the RACE reads with MiXCR, giving one entry per CDR3 protein. The table has roughly 120,000 distinct CDR3 sequences, roughly 13% seen once. Deletions cut 1 base from V and 9 bases from J, with 13 bases between. The germline V gene has CDR1 SGHTA and CDR2 FQGNSA. The length of the CDR3 is 15 residues. Time point noted: patch test 1, 2 weeks after DPC sensitization. Treatment of the sample: therapeutic diphenylcyclopropenone sensitization with weekly scalp DPC. This clonotype was obtained from a man aged 18-30 years with alopecia areata. Some clones in this sample may be carry-over from other donors' samples. The sequencing used whole blood, collected in connection with sensitization to the hapten diphenylcyclopropenone (DPC). The chain combines TRBV7-2 with TRBJ1-6, with no clear D. This CDR3 reads CASSLDGGRGSPLHF. The CDR3 DNA follows: TGTGCCAGCAGCTTAGATGGAGGTCGCGGTTCACCCCTCCACTTT.